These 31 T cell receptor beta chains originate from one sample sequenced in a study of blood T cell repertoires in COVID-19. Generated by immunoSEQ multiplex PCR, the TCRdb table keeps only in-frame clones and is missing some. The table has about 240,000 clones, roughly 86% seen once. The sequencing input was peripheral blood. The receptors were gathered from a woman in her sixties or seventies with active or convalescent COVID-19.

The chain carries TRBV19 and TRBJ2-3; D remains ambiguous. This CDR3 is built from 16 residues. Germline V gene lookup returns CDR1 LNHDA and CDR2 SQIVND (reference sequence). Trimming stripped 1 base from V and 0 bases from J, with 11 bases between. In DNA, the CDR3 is TGTGCCAGTAGTATAGTCCCCGGAGTGAGCACAGATACGCAGTATTTT. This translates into CASSIVPGVSTDTQYF.

CDR3 protein: CASSAESSNQPQHF. The CDR3 coding sequence is TGTGCCAGCAGCGCCGAGAGTAGCAATCAGCCCCAGCATTTT. The V gene is TRBV9, the J gene TRBJ1-5; D is unclear. Germline CDR1 reads SGDLS; CDR2 reads YYNGEE. Trimming stripped 3 bases from V and 0 bases from J, with 7 bases between. The CDR3 runs to 14 residues.

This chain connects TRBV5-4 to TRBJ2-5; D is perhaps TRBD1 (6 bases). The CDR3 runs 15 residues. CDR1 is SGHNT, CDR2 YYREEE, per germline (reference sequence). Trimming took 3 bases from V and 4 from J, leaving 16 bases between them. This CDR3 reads CASSSHTGIGETQYF. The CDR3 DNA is TGTGCCAGCAGCTCCCACACAGGGATCGGAGAGACCCAGTACTTC. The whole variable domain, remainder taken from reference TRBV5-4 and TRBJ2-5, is ETGVTQSPTHLIKTRGQQVTLRCSSQSGHNTVSWYQQALGQGPQFIFQYYREEENGRGNFPPRFSGLQFPNYSSELNVNALELDDSALYLCASSSHTGIGETQYFGPGTRLLVL.

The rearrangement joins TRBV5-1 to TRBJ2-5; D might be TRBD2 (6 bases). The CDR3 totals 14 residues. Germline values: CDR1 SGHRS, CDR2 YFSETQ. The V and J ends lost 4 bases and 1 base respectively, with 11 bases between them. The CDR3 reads CASSAREAQETQYF. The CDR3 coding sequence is TGCGCCAGCAGCGCCAGGGAGGCCCAAGAGACCCAGTACTTC.

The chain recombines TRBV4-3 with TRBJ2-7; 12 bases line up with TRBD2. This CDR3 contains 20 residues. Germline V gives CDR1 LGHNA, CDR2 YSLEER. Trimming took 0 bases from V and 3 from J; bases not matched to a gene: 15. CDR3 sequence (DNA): TGCGCCAGCAGCCAAGATCTGATGACAGGGTGGACTAGCGGGGACTACGAGCAGTACTTC. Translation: CASSQDLMTGWTSGDYEQYF.

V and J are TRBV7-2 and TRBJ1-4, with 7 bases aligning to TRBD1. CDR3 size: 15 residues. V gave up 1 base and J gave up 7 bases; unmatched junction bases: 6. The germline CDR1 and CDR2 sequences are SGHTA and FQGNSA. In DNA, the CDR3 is TGTGCCAGCAGCTTAGAACAGGGGCCAGTTGAAAAACTGTTTTTT. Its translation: CASSLEQGPVEKLFF.

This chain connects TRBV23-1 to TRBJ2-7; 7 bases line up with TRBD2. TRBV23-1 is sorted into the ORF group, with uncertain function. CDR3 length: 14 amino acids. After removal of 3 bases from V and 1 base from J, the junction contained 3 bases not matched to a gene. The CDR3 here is CASSQGLPSYEQYF. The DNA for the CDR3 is TGCGCCAGCAGTCAGGGACTACCTTCCTACGAGCAGTACTTC.

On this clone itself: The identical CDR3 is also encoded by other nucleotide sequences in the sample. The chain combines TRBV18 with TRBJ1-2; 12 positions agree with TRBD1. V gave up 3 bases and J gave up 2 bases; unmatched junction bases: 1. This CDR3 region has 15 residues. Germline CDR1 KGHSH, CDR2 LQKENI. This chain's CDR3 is CASSPGQGANYGYTF. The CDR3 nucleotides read TGTGCCAGCTCACCGGGACAGGGGGCGAACTATGGCTACACCTTC. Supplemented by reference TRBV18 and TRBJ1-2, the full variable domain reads NAGVMQNPRHLVRRRGQEARLRCSPMKGHSHVYWYRQLPEEGLKFMVYLQKENIIDESGMPKERFSAEFPKEGPSILRIQQVVRGDSAAYFCASSPGQGANYGYTFGSGTRLTVV.

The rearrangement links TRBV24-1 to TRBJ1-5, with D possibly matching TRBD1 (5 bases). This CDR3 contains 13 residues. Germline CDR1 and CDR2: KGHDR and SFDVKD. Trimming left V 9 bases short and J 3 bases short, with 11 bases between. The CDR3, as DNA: TGTGCCACCGACAGAGGTCCCAATCAGCCCCAGCATTTT. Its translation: CATDRGPNQPQHF.

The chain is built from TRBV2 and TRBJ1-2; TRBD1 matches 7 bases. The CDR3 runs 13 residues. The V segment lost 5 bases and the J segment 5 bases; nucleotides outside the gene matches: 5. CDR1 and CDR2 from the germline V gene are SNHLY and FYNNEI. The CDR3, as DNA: TGTGCCAGCAGTCCGGGACAGCAGTATGGCTACACCTTC. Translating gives CASSPGQQYGYTF.

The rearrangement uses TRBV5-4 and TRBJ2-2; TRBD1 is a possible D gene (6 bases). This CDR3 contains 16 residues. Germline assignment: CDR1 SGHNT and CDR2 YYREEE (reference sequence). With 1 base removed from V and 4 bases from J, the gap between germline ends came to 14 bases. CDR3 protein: CASSLPQTGGTGELFF. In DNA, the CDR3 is TGTGCCAGCAGCTTGCCCCAGACAGGAGGCACCGGGGAGCTGTTTTTT. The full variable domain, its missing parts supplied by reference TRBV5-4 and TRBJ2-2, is ETGVTQSPTHLIKTRGQQVTLRCSSQSGHNTVSWYQQALGQGPQFIFQYYREEENGRGNFPPRFSGLQFPNYSSELNVNALELDDSALYLCASSLPQTGGTGELFFGEGSRLTVL.

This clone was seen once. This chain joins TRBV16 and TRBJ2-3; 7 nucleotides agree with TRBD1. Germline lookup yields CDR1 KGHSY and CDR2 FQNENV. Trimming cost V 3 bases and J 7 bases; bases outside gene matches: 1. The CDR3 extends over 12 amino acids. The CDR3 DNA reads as TGTGCCAGCAGCCAGGACAGGAATACGCAGTATTTT. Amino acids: CASSQDRNTQYF.

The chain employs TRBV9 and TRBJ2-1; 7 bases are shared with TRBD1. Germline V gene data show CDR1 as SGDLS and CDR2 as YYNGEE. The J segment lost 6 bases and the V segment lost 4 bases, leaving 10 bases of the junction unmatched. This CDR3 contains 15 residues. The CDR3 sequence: CASSPRVGGPNEQFF. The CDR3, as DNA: TGTGCCAGCAGCCCCCGGGTAGGGGGCCCCAATGAGCAGTTCTTC. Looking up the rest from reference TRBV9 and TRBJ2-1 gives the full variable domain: DSGVTQTPKHLITATGQRVTLRCSPRSGDLSVYWYQQSLDQGLQFLIQYYNGEERAKGNILERFSAQQFPDLHSELNLSSLELGDSALYFCASSPRVGGPNEQFFGPGTRLTVL.

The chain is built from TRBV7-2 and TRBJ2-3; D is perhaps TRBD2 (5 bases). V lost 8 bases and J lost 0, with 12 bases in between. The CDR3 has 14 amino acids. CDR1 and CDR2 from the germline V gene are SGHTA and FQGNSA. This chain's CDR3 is CASAGRVSTDTQYF. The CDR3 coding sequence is TGTGCCAGCGCGGGCCGGGTTAGCACAGATACGCAGTATTTT.

The CDR3 DNA reads TGCGCCAGCAGCTTCTCCGACAGGATGAACACTGAAGCTTTCTTT. This translates into CASSFSDRMNTEAFF. The chain recombines TRBV5-1 with TRBJ1-1, with D perhaps matching TRBD1 (6 bases). Trimming removed 2 bases at V and 0 bases at J, with 11 bases between. Germline lookup yields CDR1 SGHRS and CDR2 YFSETQ. This CDR3 contains 15 residues.

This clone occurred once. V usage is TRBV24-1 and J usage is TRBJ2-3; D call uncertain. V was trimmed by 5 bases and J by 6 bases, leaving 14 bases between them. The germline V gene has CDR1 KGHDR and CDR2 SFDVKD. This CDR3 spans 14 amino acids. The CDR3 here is CATSGPRGSDTQYF. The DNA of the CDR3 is TGTGCCACCAGTGGTCCTCGAGGATCGGATACGCAGTATTTT.

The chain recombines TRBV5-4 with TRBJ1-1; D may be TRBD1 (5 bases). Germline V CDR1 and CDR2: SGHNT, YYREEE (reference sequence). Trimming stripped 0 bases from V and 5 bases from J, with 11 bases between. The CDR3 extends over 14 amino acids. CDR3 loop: CASSLAGVGTEAFF. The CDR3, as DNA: TGTGCCAGCAGCTTGGCGGGGGTAGGTACTGAAGCTTTCTTT.

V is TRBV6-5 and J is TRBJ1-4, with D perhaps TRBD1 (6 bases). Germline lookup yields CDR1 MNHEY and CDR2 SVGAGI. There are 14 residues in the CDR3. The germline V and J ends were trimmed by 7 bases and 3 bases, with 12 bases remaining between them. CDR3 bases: TGTGCCAGCAAACAACAGGGCCCTAATGAAAAACTGTTTTTT. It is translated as CASKQQGPNEKLFF.

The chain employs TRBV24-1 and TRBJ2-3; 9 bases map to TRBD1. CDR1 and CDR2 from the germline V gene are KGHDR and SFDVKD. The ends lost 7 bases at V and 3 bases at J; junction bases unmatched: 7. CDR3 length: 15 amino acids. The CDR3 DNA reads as TGTGCCACCAGGGGGACAGGGAATAGGACAGATACGCAGTATTTT. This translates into CATRGTGNRTDTQYF.

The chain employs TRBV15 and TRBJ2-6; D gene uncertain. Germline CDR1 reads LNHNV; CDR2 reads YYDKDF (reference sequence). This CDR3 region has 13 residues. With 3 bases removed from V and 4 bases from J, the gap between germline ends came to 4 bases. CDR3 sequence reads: CATSSGGANVLTF. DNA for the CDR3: TGTGCCACCAGCAGCGGGGGGGCCAACGTCCTGACTTTC.

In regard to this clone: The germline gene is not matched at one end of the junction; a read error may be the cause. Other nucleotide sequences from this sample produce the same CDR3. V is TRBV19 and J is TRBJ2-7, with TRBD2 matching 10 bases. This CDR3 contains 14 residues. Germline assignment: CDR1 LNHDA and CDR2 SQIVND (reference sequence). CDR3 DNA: TGTGCCAGTAGTTGGAGCGGGGGGGATTTAGAGCAGTATTTC. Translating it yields CASSWSGGDLEQYF. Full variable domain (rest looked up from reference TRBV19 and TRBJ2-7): DGGITQSPKYLFRKEGQNVTLSCEQNLNHDAMYWYRQDPGQGLRLIYYSQIVNDFQKGDIAEGYSVSREKKESFPLTVTSAQKNPTAFYLCASSWSGGDLEQYFGPGTRLTVT.

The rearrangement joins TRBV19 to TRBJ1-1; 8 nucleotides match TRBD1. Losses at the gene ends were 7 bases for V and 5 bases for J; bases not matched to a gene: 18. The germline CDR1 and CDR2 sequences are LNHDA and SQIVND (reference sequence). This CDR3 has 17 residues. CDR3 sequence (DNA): TGTGCCAGTACCCAGCTCCATATAACAGGGGGGAGGACTGAAGCTTTCTTT. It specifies CASTQLHITGGRTEAFF. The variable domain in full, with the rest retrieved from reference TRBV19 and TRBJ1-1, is DGGITQSPKYLFRKEGQNVTLSCEQNLNHDAMYWYRQDPGQGLRLIYYSQIVNDFQKGDIAEGYSVSREKKESFPLTVTSAQKNPTAFYLCASTQLHITGGRTEAFFGQGTRLTVV.

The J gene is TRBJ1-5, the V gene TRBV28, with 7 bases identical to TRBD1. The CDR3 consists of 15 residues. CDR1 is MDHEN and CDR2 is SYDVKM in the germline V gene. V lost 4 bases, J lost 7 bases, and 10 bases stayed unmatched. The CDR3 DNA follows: TGTGCCAGCAGTTCCCCTACAGGGGAAGGGCAGCCCCAGCATTTT. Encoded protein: CASSSPTGEGQPQHF.

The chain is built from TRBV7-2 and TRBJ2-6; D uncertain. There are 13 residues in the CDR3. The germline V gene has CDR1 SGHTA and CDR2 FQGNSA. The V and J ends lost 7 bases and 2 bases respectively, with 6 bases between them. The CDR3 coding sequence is TGTGCCAGCACTACCCCTGGGGCCAACGTCCTGACTTTC. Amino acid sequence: CASTTPGANVLTF.

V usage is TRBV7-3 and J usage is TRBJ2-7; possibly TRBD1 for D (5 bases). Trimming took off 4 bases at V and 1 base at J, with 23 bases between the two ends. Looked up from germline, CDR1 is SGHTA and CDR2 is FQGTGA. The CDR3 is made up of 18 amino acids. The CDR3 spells CASSSRPSAGAASYEQYF. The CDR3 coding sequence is TGTGCCAGCAGCTCAAGGCCCAGCGCTGGGGCTGCATCCTACGAGCAGTACTTC.

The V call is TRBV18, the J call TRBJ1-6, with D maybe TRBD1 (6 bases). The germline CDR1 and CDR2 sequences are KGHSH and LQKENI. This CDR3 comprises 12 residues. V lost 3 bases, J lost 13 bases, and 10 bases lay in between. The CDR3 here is CASSPGQGPLHF. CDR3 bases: TGTGCCAGCTCACCCGGCCAGGGGCCCCTCCACTTT.

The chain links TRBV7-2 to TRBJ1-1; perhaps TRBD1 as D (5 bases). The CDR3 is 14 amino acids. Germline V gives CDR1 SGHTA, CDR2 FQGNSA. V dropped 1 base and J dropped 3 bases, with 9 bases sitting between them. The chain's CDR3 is CASSLGGGYTEAFF. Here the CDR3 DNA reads TGTGCCAGCAGCTTAGGGGGGGGATACACTGAAGCTTTCTTT.

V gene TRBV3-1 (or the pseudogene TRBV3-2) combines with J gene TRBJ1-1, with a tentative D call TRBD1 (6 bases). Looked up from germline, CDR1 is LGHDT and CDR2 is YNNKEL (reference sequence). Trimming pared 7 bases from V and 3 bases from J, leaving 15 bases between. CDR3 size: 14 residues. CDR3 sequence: CASTDRFGDTEAFF. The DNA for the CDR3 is TGTGCCAGCACTGACAGGTTTGGAGACACTGAAGCTTTCTTT.

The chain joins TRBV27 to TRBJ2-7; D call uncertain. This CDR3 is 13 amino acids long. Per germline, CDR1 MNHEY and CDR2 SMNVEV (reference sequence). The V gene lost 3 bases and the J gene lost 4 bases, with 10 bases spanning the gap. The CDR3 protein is CASSLGGPYEQYF. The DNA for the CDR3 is TGTGCCAGCAGTTTGGGTGGGCCTTACGAGCAGTACTTC.

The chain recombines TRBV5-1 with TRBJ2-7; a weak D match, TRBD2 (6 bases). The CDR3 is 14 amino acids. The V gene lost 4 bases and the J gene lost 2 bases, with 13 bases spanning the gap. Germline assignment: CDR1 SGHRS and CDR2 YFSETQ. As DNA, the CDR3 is TGCGCCAGCAGCGTGTCACCGGGGGCCTACGAGCAGTACTTC. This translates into CASSVSPGAYEQYF.

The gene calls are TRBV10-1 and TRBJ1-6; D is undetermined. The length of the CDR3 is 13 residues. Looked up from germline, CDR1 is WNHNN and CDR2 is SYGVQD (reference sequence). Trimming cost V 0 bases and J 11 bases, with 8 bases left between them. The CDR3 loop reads CASSESQKTPLHF. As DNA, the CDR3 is TGCGCCAGCAGTGAGTCGCAGAAGACACCCCTCCACTTT.